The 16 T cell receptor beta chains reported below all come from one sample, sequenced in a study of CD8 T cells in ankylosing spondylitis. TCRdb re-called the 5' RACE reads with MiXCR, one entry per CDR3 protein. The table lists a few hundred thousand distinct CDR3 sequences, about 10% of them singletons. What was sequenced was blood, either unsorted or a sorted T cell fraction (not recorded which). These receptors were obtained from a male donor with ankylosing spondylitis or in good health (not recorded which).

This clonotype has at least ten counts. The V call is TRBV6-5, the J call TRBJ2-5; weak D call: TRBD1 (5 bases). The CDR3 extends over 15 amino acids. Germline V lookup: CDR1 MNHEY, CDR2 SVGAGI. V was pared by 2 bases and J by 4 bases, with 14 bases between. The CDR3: CASSYPTRGRETQYF. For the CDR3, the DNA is TGTGCCAGCAGTTACCCGACAAGGGGCAGAGAGACCCAGTACTTC.

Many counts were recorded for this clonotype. Here the CDR3 reads CSALRGDITAGELFF. The DNA of the CDR3 is TGCAGTGCCTTAAGAGGTGACATCACGGCCGGGGAGCTGTTTTTT. The V and J genes are TRBV20-1 and TRBJ2-2; D call uncertain. CDR3 size: 15 residues. Germline CDR1 and CDR2: DFQATT and SNEGSKA (reference sequence). V gave up 6 bases and J gave up 6 bases, with 20 bases separating them.

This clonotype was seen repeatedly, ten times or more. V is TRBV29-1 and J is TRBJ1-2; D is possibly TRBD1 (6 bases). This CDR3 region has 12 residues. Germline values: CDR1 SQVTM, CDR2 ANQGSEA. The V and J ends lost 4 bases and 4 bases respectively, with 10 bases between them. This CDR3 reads CSVGDRFYGYTF. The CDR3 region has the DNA TGCAGCGTTGGCGACAGGTTCTATGGCTACACCTTC.

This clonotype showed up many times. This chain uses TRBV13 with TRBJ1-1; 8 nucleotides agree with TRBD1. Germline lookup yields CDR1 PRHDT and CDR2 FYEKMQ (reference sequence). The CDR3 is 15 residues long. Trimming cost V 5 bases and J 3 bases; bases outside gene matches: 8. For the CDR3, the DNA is TGTGCCAGCAGCAACTGGACAGGGCACGACACTGAAGCTTTCTTT. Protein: CASSNWTGHDTEAFF.

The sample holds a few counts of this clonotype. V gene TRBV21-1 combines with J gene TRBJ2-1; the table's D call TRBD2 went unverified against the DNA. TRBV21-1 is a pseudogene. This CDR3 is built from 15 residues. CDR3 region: CASSKSSHFGDEQFF. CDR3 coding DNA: TGTGCCAGCAGCAAATCCTCCCATTTCGGCGATGAGCAGTTCTTC.

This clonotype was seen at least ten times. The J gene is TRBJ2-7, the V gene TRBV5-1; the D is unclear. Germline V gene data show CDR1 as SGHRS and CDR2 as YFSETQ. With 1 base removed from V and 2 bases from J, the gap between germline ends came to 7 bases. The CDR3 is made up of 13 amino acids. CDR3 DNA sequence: TGCGCCAGCAGCTTGACCGGCGCCTACGAGCAGTACTTC. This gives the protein CASSLTGAYEQYF.

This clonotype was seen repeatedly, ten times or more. In DNA, the CDR3 is TGTGCCAGCAGCCAAGATATCCGGGGGGATTCCTACAATGAGCAGTTCTTC. It yields the protein CASSQDIRGDSYNEQFF. The chain links TRBV3-1 to TRBJ2-1; 7 bases are a match to TRBD2. The J segment lost 1 base and the V segment lost 0 bases, leaving 6 bases of the junction unmatched. The CDR3 totals 17 residues. The V gene's germline CDR1 is LGHDT and CDR2 YNNKEL (reference sequence).

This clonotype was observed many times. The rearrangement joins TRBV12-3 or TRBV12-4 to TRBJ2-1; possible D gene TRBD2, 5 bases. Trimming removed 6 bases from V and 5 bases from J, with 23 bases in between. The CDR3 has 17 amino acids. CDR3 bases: TGTGCCAGCAGATCCGCCCTCGAGTTTACGAGGGACAATGAGCAGTTCTTC. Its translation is CASRSALEFTRDNEQFF.

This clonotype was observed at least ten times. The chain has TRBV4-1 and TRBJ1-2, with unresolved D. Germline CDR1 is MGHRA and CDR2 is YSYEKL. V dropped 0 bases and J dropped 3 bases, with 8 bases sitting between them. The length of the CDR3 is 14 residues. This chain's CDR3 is CASSQDPWDYGYTF. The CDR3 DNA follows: TGCGCCAGCAGCCAAGATCCCTGGGACTATGGCTACACCTTC.

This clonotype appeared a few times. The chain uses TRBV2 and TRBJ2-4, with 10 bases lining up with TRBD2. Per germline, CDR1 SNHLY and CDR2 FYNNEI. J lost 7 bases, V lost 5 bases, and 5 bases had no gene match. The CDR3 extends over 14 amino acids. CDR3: CASSPPGLANIQYF. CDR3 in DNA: TGTGCCAGCAGTCCTCCGGGACTAGCGAACATTCAGTACTTC. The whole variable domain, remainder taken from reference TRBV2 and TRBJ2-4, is EPEVTQTPSHQVTQMGQEVILRCVPISNHLYFYWYRQILGQKVEFLVSFYNNEISEKSEIFDDQFSVERPDGSNFTLKIRSTKLEDSAMYFCASSPPGLANIQYFGAGTRLSVL.

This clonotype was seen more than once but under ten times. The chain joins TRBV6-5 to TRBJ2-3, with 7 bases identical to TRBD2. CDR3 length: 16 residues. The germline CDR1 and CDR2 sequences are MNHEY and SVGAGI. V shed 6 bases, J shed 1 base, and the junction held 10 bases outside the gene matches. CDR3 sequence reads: CASSRGLGQGTDTQYF. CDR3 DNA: TGTGCCAGCAGCCGCGGACTAGGGCAAGGCACAGATACGCAGTATTTT.

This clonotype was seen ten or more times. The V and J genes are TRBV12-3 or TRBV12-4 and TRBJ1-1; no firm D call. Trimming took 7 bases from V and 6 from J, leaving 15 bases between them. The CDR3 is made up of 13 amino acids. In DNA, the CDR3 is TGTGCCAGCACCCTTAGCCGGCGCGCTGAAGCTTTCTTT. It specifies CASTLSRRAEAFF.

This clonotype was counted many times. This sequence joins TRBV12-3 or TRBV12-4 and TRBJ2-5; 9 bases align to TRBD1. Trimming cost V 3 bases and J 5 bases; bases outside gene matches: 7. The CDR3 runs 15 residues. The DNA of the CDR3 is TGTGCCAGCAGTTTTGAAGGGACAGGGCAGGAGACCCAGTACTTC. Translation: CASSFEGTGQETQYF.

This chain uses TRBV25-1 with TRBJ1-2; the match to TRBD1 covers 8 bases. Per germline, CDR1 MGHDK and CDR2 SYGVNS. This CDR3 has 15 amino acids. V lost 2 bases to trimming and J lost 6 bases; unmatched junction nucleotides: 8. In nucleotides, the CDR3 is TGTGCCAGCAGTGAACGGGAACAGGGGGGAAATGGCTACACCTTC. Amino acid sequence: CASSEREQGGNGYTF.

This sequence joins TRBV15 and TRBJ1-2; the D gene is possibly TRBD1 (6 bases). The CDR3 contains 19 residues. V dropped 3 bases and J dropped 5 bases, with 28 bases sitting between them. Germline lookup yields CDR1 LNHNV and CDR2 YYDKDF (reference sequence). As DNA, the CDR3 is TGTGCCACCAGCAGCGTAAAGATGACAGGAGAGGGGATAAAATATGGCTACACCTTC. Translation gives CATSSVKMTGEGIKYGYTF.

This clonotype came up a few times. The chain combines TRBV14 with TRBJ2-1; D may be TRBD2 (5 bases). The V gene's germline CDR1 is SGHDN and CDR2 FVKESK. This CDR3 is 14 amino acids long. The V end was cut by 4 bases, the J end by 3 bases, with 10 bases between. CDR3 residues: CASSLDFFYNEQFF. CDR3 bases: TGTGCCAGCAGCCTGGACTTCTTCTACAATGAGCAGTTCTTC.